These 12 T cell receptor beta chains came from one sample sequenced in a study of blood T cell repertoires in COVID-19. Using immunoSEQ multiplex PCR, the repertoire was profiled, and TCRdb retains in-frame clones only, with some absent. The table has tens of thousands of clones, roughly 76% seen once; the top ten hold 4% to 5.5%. Sequenced material: peripheral blood. These receptors originate from an elderly man with COVID-19, enrolled during active disease.

This clone was picked up a small number of times. The chain joins TRBV18 to TRBJ1-1; 7 bases agree with TRBD1. V shed 2 bases and J 3 bases; nucleotides not matched to a gene: 3. Germline loops: CDR1 KGHSH, CDR2 LQKENI. CDR3 length equals 14 residues. For the CDR3, the DNA is TGTGCCAGCTCACCAACAGGGGAAGACACTGAAGCTTTCTTT. It translates to CASSPTGEDTEAFF.

The chain carries TRBV15 and TRBJ2-1, with 10 bases identical to TRBD2. Looked up from germline, CDR1 is LNHNV and CDR2 is YYDKDF (reference sequence). The ends lost 1 base at V and 9 bases at J; junction bases unmatched: 6. CDR3 length equals 15 residues. DNA for the CDR3: TGTGCCACCAGCAGAGGGCTAGCGGGAGTTCTTGAGCAGTTCTTC. Its translation: CATSRGLAGVLEQFF.

CDR3 protein: CASLTAINYGYTF. DNA for the CDR3: TGTGCCAGTCTGACAGCTATTAACTATGGCTACACCTTC. This sequence joins TRBV28 and TRBJ1-2; D may be TRBD1 (5 bases). Trimming removed 9 bases at V and 1 base at J, with 12 bases between. The CDR3 length is 13 residues. CDR1 is MDHEN and CDR2 is SYDVKM in the germline V gene.

CDR3 coding DNA: TGCGCCAGCAGCCAAGATTTGCTAGCGGGGGTAAACACCGGGGAGCTGTTTTTT. It specifies CASSQDLLAGVNTGELFF. The rearrangement joins TRBV4-3 to TRBJ2-2, with 10 bases that match TRBD2. The CDR3 is made up of 18 amino acids. Germline lookup yields CDR1 LGHNA and CDR2 YSLEER. J lost 2 bases, V lost 0 bases, and 6 bases had no gene match.

The chain links TRBV30 to TRBJ2-2; D possibly corresponds to TRBD1 (6 bases). V dropped 2 bases and J dropped 4 bases, with 11 bases sitting between them. Germline V gene data show CDR1 as GTSNPN and CDR2 as SVGIG (reference sequence). The CDR3 spans 14 residues. The CDR3 region is CAWSFQGSTGELFF. The CDR3 nucleotides are TGTGCCTGGAGTTTTCAGGGGAGCACCGGGGAGCTGTTTTTT.

CDR3 in DNA: TGTGCCAGCAGCCCGCGGGCGGGGGGGGAAAAACTGTTTTTT. Translated, it gives CASSPRAGGEKLFF. This chain uses TRBV7-9 with TRBJ1-4, with D possibly being TRBD1 (5 bases). Germline assignment: CDR1 SEHNR and CDR2 FQNEAQ (reference sequence). The CDR3 loop spans 14 amino acids. V was trimmed by 5 bases and J by 8 bases, leaving 15 bases between them.

The chain joins TRBV19 to TRBJ2-2, with D tentatively TRBD2 (5 bases). Germline V gives CDR1 LNHDA, CDR2 SQIVND (reference sequence). This CDR3 has 16 amino acids. Deletions cut 3 bases from V and 0 bases from J, with 11 bases between. The CDR3 protein is CASSMRGFPNTGELFF. The CDR3 DNA sequence: TGTGCCAGTAGTATGAGAGGGTTCCCGAACACCGGGGAGCTGTTTTTT.

The chain is built from TRBV10-3 and TRBJ1-6; no clear D. Trimming removed 3 bases from V and 9 bases from J, with 6 bases in between. Germline assignment: CDR1 ENHRY and CDR2 SYGVKD. This CDR3 spans 12 amino acids. Here the CDR3 reads CAISDSRSPLHF. As DNA, the CDR3 is TGTGCCATCAGTGATAGCCGTTCACCCCTCCACTTT.

The chain combines TRBV11-2 with TRBJ2-5; 7 bases map to TRBD1. Germline CDR1 is SGHAT and CDR2 is FQNNGV. This CDR3 region has 16 residues. With V trimmed by 5 bases and J by 4 bases, 13 bases remained unmatched. The CDR3 is CASSQTGALLRETQYF. CDR3 coding DNA: TGTGCCAGCAGCCAAACAGGGGCCCTCCTACGAGAGACCCAGTACTTC.

The gene calls are TRBV28 and TRBJ2-1, with D tentatively TRBD2 (7 bases). Per the germline V gene, CDR1 is MDHEN and CDR2 is SYDVKM. The CDR3 loop spans 19 amino acids. The V end lost 5 bases, the J end lost 4 bases, and 27 bases lay between the germline ends. CDR3 sequence (DNA): TGTGCCAGCAGTCCGCCGGACAGAGGGCTGAGCGGGGTATACAATGAGCAGTTCTTC. It codes for CASSPPDRGLSGVYNEQFF.

This chain joins TRBV24-1 and TRBJ2-1; 8 bases line up with TRBD2. Germline-derived CDR1 and CDR2 are KGHDR and SFDVKD. Unmatched junction bases numbered 6, after V lost 0 bases and J lost 6 bases. The CDR3 runs 16 residues. This CDR3 reads CATSDLGAGDRNEQFF. The CDR3 DNA is TGTGCCACCAGTGATTTGGGAGCGGGAGATCGCAATGAGCAGTTCTTC.

V is TRBV30 and J is TRBJ2-7; 11 bases are a match to TRBD2. CDR1 and CDR2 (germline): GTSNPN, SVGIG (reference sequence). The CDR3 loop spans 15 amino acids. V lost 4 bases, J lost 4 bases, and 9 bases stayed unmatched. CDR3 sequence: CAWIQVASGRYEQYF. The CDR3 DNA reads as TGTGCCTGGATTCAAGTAGCTAGCGGGAGGTACGAGCAGTACTTC.